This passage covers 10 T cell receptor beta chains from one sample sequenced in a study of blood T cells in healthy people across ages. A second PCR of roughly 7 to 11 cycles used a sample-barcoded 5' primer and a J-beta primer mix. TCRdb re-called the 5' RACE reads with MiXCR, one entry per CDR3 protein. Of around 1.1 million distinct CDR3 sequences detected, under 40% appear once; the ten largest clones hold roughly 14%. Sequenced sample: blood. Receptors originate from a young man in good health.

The CDR3 spells CSAMLGAGSYNEQFF. The DNA of the CDR3 is TGCAGTGCTATGTTGGGGGCGGGGTCGTACAATGAGCAGTTCTTC. The chain carries TRBV20-1 and TRBJ2-1; tentatively, D is TRBD1 or TRBD2 (6 bases each). CDR1 is DFQATT and CDR2 is SNEGSKA in the germline V gene (reference sequence). V lost 4 bases, J lost 4 bases, and 17 bases lay in between. The CDR3 has 15 residues.

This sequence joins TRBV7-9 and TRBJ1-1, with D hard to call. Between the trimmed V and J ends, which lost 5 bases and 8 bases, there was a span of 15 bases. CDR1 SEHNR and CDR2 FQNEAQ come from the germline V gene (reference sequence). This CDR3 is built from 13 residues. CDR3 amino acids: CASSLGPSLEAFF. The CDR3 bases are TGTGCCAGCAGCCTAGGGCCCTCGTTGGAAGCTTTCTTT.

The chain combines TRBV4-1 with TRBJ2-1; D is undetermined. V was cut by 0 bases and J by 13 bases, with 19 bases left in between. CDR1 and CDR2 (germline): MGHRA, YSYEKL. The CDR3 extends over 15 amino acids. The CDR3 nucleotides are TGCGCCAGCAGCCAAGATCTTTTCGAGGCCCCAGACCAGTTCTTC. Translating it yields CASSQDLFEAPDQFF.

CDR3 coding DNA: TGCGCCAGCAGCCAAGAAGTAGGGTTATATGGCTACACCTTC. Its translation: CASSQEVGLYGYTF. The chain uses TRBV4-3 and TRBJ1-2; D is unresolved. V was cut by 0 bases and J by 5 bases, with 10 bases left in between. The CDR3 has 14 residues. The germline V gene has CDR1 LGHNA and CDR2 YSLEER.

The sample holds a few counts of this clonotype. Here the CDR3 reads CASSARHTDTQYF. DNA of the CDR3: TGTGCCAGCAGTGCTAGACACACAGATACGCAGTATTTT. V is TRBV6-4 and J is TRBJ2-3; unclear D gene. Trimming removed 4 bases from V and 2 bases from J, with 7 bases in between. The CDR3 is made up of 13 amino acids. CDR1 and CDR2 (germline): MRHNA, SNTAGT.

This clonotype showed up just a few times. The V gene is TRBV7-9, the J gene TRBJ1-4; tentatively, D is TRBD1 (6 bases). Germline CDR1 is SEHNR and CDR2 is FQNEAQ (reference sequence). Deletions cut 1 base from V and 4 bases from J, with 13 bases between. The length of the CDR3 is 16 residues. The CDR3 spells CASSLGATGFNEKLFF. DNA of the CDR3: TGTGCCAGCAGCTTAGGGGCGACAGGCTTTAATGAAAAACTGTTTTTT.

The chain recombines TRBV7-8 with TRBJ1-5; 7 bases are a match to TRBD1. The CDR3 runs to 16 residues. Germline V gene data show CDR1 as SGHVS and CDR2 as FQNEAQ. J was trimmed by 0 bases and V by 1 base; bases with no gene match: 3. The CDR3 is CASSLGNRGSNQPQHF. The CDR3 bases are TGTGCCAGCAGCTTAGGAAACAGGGGTAGCAATCAGCCCCAGCATTTT. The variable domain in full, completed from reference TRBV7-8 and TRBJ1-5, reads GAGVSQSPRYKVAKRGQDVALRCDPISGHVSLFWYQQALGQGPEFLTYFQNEAQLDKSGLPSDRFFAERPEGSVSTLKIQRTQQEDSAVYLCASSLGNRGSNQPQHFGDGTRLSIL.

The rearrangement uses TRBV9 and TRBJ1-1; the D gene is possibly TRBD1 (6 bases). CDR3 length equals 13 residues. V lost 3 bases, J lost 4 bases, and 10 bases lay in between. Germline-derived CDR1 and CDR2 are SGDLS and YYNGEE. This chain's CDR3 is CASSAVQGTEAFF. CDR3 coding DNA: TGTGCCAGCAGCGCGGTACAGGGCACTGAAGCTTTCTTT. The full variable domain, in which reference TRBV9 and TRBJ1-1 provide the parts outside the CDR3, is DSGVTQTPKHLITATGQRVTLRCSPRSGDLSVYWYQQSLDQGLQFLIQYYNGEERAKGNILERFSAQQFPDLHSELNLSSLELGDSALYFCASSAVQGTEAFFGQGTRLTVV.

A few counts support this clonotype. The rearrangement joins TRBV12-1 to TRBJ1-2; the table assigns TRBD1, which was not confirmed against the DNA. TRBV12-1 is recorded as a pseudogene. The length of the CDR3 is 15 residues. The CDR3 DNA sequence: TGTGCCAGCAGCTTTAAGGGACAGCAGAACTATGGCTACACCTTC. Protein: CASSFKGQQNYGYTF.

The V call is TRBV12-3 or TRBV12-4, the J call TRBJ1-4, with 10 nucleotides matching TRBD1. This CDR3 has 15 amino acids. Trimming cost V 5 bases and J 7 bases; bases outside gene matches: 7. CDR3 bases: TGTGCCAGCAGTACCGGGACAGGGGCGGGTGAAAAACTGTTTTTT. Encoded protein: CASSTGTGAGEKLFF.